This T cell receptor beta chain was sequenced in a study of T cells in Graves' hyperthyroidism and ophthalmopathy. Researchers barred patients who had uncontrolled infection, other autoimmune disease, pregnancy or lactation. Clinical symptoms, serum thyroxine and TRAb, thyroid ultrasound and orbital computed tomography were used for the diagnoses. Deletions cut 4 bases from V and 0 bases from J, with 10 bases between. Germline-derived CDR1 and CDR2 are MNHNS and SASEGT. The CDR3 runs to 16 residues. It was RNA transcripts that yielded the amplified TCR beta CDR3 regions. RT-PCR in the first round (using the HTBI primer set) targeted the TCR CDR3. MiXCR, applied by TCRdb to the multiplex PCR reads, yields one record per CDR3 protein. The table lists over 650,000 distinct CDR3 sequences, approximately 42% of them singletons.

The clonotype was recovered from an adult man with Graves' disease, either hyperthyroidism or ophthalmopathy (not recorded which). The sample taken for sequencing was peripheral blood or thyroid tissue (not recorded which). The rearrangement uses TRBV6-1 and TRBJ1-6, with D perhaps TRBD1 (5 bases). The CDR3 nucleotides are TGTGCCAGCAGTGTGAACAGGTTCTCCTATAATTCACCCCTCCACTTT. It codes for CASSVNRFSYNSPLHF.